This record covers a single TCR beta chain. Original processing notes: The assay estimated nucleated cells by amplifying reference gene primers. TCRdb's table, derived via immunoSEQ multiplex PCR, lists solely in-frame clones and lacks some. V, J and clone size are those of that table, while D and trimming were read from the DNA. The sample lists 360,000 or so clones, 90% occurring once. The data belong to a study of blood T cell repertoires in COVID-19. Study information: Sites across the United States, Italy and Spain contributed samples from acute and convalescent COVID-19. Nucleic acid was either cDNA or gDNA, and it came from T cells, B-cell-depleted T cells, or PBMCs.

Germline loops: CDR1 SGHVS, CDR2 FQNEAQ. J gave up 0 bases and V 3 bases, and 4 bases lay outside the gene matches. The CDR3 is 15 residues long. Sequencing input: peripheral blood. This chain uses TRBV7-8 with TRBJ2-7; TRBD2 agrees at 8 bases. The source is a man aged 18-30 years with active or convalescent COVID-19. This CDR3 is CASSFLGGVSYEQYF. In DNA form, the CDR3 reads TGTGCCAGCAGCTTCCTCGGGGGGGTCTCCTACGAGCAGTACTTC.